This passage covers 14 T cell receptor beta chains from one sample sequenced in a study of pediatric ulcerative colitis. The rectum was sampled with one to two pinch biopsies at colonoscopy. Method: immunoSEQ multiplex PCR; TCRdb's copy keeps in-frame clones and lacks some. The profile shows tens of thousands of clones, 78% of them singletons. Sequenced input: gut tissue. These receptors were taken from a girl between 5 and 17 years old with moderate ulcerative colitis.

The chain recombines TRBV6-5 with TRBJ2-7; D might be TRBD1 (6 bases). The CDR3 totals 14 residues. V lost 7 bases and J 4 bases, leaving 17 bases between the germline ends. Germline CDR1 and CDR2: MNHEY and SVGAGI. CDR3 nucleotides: TGTGCCAGCACCTTCGACAGGAAACATTACGAGCAGTACTTC. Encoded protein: CASTFDRKHYEQYF.

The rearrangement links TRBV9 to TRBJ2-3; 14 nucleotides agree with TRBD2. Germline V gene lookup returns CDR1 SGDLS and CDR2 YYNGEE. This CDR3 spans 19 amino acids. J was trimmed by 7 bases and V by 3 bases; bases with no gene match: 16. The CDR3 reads CASSARGLAGGPVRNTQYF. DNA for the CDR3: TGTGCCAGCAGCGCCCGCGGACTAGCGGGGGGCCCGGTGAGGAATACGCAGTATTTT.

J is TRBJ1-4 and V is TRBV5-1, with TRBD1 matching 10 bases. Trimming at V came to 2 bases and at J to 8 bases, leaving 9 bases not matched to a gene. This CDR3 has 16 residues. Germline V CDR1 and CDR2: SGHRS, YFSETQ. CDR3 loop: CASSFSRQGAGEKLFF. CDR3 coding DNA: TGCGCCAGCAGCTTCAGCAGACAGGGGGCAGGAGAAAAACTGTTTTTT.

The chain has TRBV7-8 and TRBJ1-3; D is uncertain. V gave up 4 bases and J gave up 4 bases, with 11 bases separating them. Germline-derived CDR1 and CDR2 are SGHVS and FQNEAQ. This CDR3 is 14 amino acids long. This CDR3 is CASSSRSRGNTIYF. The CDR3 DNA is TGTGCCAGCAGCTCAAGGTCCAGGGGAAACACCATATATTTT.

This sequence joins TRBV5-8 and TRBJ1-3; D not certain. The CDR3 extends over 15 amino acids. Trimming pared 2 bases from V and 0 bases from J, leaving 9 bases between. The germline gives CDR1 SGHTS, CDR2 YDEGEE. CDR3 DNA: TGTGCCAGCAGCTTTACTGCCAGCTCTGGAAACACCATATATTTT. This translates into CASSFTASSGNTIYF.

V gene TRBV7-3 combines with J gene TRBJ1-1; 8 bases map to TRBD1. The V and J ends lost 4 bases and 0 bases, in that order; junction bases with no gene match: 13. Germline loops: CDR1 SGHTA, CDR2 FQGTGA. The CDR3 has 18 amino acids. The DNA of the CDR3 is TGTGCCAGCAGCTCCTTCGACAGGGGCGAAAATTTGAACACTGAAGCTTTCTTT. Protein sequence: CASSSFDRGENLNTEAFF.

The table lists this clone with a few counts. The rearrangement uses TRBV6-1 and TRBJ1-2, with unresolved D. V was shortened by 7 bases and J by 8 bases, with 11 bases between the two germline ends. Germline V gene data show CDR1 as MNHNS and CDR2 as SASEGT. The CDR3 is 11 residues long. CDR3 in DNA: TGTGCCAGCAATGGCCCCTGGGGCTACACCTTC. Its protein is CASNGPWGYTF.

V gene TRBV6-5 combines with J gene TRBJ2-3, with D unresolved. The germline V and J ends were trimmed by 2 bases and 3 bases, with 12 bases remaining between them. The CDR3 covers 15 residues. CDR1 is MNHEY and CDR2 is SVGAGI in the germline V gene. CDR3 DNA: TGTGCCAGCAGTTACGGTACGGAATATACAGATACGCAGTATTTT. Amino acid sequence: CASSYGTEYTDTQYF.

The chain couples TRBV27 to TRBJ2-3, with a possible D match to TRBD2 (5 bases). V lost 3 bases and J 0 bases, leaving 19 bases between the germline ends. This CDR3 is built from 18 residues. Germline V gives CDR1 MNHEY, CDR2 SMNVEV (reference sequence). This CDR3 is CASSFRFSSNPSTDTQYF. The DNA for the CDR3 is TGTGCCAGCAGTTTTAGGTTCTCTAGCAACCCTAGCACAGATACGCAGTATTTT.

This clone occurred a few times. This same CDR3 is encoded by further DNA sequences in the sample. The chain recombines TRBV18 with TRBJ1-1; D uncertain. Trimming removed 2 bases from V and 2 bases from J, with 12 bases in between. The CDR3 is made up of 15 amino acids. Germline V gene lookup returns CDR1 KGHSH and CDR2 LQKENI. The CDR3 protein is CASSPRDTRNTEAFF. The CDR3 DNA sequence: TGTGCCAGCTCACCAAGGGATACAAGAAACACTGAAGCTTTCTTT.

CDR3: CASRSRQWTNEQFF. The CDR3 DNA reads as TGCGCCAGCAGGTCTAGACAGTGGACTAATGAGCAGTTCTTC. V and J are TRBV10-2 and TRBJ2-1; the D gene could be TRBD1 or TRBD2 (5 bases each). Germline lookup yields CDR1 WSHSY and CDR2 SAAADI. The CDR3 runs to 14 residues. Trimming removed 6 bases from V and 7 bases from J, with 16 bases in between.

The CDR3 here is CASSRVGTPKNIQYF. For the CDR3, the DNA is TGTGCCAGCAGCAGAGTCGGGACACCCAAAAACATTCAGTACTTC. The genes are TRBV5-6 and TRBJ2-4; tentatively, D is TRBD1 (6 bases). Trimming took off 4 bases at V and 2 bases at J, with 13 bases between the two ends. CDR3 length: 15 amino acids. Germline CDR1 SGHDT, CDR2 YYEEEE.

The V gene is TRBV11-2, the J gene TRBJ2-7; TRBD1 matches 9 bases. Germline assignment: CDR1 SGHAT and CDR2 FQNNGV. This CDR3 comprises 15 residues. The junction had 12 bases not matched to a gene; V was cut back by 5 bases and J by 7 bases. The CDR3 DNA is TGTGCCAGCAGCCCGCCGGGACAGGGAGAAGAGGAGCAGTACTTC. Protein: CASSPPGQGEEEQYF.

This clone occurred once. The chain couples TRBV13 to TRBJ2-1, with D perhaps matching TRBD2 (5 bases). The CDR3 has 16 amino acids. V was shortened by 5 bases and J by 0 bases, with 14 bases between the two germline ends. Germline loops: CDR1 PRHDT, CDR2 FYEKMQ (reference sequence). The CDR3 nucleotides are TGTGCCAGCAGCCCACTAGGCCTGAGCTCCTACAATGAGCAGTTCTTC. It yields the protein CASSPLGLSSYNEQFF.